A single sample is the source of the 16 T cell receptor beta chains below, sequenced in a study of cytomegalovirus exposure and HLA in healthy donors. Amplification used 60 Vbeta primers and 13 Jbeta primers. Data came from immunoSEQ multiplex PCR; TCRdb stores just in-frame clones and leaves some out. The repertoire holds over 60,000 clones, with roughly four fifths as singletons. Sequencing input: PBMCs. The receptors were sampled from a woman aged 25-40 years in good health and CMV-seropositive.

In DNA, the CDR3 is TGTGCCACCAGCAGAGGGGAGGACACCGGGGAGCTGTTTTTT. This translates into CATSRGEDTGELFF. The chain links TRBV15 to TRBJ2-2; a possible D gene is TRBD2 (6 bases). Germline assignment: CDR1 LNHNV and CDR2 YYDKDF (reference sequence). V shed 1 base and J shed 3 bases, with 6 bases lying between them. The CDR3 extends over 14 amino acids. The complete variable domain, with remaining parts taken from reference TRBV15 and TRBJ2-2, reads DAMVIQNPRYQVTQFGKPVTLSCSQTLNHNVMYWYQQKSSQAPKLLFHYYDKDFNNEADTPDNFQSRRPNTSFCFLDIRSPGLGDTAMYLCATSRGEDTGELFFGEGSRLTVL.

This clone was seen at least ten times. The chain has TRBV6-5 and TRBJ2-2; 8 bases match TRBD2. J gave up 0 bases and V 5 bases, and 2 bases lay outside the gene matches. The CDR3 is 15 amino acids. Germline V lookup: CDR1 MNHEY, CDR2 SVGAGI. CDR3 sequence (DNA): TGTGCCAGCAGTATTAGCGGGGCGAACACCGGGGAGCTGTTTTTT. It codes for CASSISGANTGELFF.

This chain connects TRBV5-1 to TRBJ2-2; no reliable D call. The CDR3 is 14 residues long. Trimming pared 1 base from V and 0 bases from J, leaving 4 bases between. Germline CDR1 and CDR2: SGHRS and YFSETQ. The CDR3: CASSLTANTGELFF. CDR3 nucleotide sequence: TGCGCCAGCAGCTTGACAGCGAACACCGGGGAGCTGTTTTTT.

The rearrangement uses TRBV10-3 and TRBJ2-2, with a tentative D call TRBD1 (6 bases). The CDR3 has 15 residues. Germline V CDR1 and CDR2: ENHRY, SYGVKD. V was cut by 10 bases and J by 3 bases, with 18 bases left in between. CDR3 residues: CATVGGRIDTGELFF. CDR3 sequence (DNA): TGTGCCACGGTAGGGGGACGGATTGACACCGGGGAGCTGTTTTTT.

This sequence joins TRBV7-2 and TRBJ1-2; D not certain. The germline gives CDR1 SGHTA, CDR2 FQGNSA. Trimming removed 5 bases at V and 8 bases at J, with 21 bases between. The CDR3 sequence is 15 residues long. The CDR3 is CASSPLTRAFDGYTF. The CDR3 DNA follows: TGTGCCAGCAGCCCACTGACGCGGGCCTTTGACGGCTACACCTTC. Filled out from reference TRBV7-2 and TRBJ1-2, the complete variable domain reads GAGVSQSPSNKVTEKGKDVELRCDPISGHTALYWYRQSLGQGLEFLIYFQGNSAPDKSGLPSDRFSAERTGGSVSTLTIQRTQQEDSAVYLCASSPLTRAFDGYTFGSGTRLTVV.

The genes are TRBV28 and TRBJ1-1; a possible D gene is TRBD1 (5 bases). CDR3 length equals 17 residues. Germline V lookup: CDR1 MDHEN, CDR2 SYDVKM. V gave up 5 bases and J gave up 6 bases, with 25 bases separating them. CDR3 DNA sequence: TGTGCCAGCAGTCGTGCTTCATGGGGGGGAGGTGGGCCTGAAGCTTTCTTT. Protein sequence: CASSRASWGGGGPEAFF.

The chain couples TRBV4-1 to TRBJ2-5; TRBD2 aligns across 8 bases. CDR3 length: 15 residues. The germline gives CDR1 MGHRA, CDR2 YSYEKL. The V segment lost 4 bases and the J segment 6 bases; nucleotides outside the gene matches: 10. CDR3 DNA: TGCGCCAGCAGCCGGGGACTAGTGGGGGGAAAGACCCAGTACTTC. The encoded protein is CASSRGLVGGKTQYF.

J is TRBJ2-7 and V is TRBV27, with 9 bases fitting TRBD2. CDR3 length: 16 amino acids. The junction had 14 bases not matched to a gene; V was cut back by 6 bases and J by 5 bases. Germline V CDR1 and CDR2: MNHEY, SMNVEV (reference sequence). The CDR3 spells CASSSPLLAGKHEQYF. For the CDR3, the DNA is TGTGCCAGCAGCTCCCCCCTCCTAGCGGGGAAGCACGAGCAGTACTTC.

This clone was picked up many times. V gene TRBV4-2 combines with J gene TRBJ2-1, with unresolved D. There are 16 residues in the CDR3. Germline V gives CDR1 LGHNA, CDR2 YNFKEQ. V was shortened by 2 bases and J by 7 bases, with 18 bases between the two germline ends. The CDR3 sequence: CASSQRPREARNEQFF. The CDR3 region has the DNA TGTGCCAGCAGCCAAAGGCCGAGAGAAGCCAGGAATGAGCAGTTCTTC.

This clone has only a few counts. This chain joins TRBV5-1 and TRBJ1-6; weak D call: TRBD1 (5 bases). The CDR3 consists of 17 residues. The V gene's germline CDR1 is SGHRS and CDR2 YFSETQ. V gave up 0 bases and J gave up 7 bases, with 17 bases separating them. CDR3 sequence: CASSLAVSRWGNSPLHF. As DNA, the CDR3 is TGCGCCAGCAGCTTGGCCGTAAGCCGCTGGGGCAATTCACCCCTCCACTTT. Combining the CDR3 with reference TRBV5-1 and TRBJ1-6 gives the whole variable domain KAGVTQTPRYLIKTRGQQVTLSCSPISGHRSVSWYQQTPGQGLQFLFEYFSETQRNKGNFPGRFSGRQFSNSRSEMNVSTLELGDSALYLCASSLAVSRWGNSPLHFGNGTRLTVT.

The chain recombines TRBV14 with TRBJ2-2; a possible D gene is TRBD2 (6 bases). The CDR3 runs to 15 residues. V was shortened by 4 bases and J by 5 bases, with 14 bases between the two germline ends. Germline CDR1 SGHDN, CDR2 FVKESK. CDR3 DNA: TGTGCCAGCAGCCCCAGGGCGGGGCGAACCGGGGAGCTGTTTTTT. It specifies CASSPRAGRTGELFF. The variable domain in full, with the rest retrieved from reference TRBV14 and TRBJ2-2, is EAGVTQFPSHSVIEKGQTVTLRCDPISGHDNLYWYRRVMGKEIKFLLHFVKESKQDESGMPNNRFLAERTGGTYSTLKVQPAELEDSGVYFCASSPRAGRTGELFFGEGSRLTVL.

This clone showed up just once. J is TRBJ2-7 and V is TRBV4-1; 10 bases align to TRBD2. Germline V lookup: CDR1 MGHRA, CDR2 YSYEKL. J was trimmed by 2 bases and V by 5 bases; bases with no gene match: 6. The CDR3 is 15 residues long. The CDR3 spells CASSVGAGGPYEQYF. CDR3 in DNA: TGCGCCAGCAGCGTTGGAGCGGGAGGGCCCTACGAGCAGTACTTC.

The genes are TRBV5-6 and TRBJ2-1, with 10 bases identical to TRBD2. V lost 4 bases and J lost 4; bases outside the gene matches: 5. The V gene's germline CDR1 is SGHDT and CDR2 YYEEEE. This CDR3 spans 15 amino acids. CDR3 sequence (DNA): TGTGCCAGCAGCGGTAGCGGGAGGCCTTACAATGAGCAGTTCTTC. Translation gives CASSGSGRPYNEQFF. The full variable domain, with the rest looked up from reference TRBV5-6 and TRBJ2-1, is DAGVTQSPTHLIKTRGQQVTLRCSPKSGHDTVSWYQQALGQGPQFIFQYYEEEERQRGNFPDRFSGHQFPNYSSELNVNALLLGDSALYLCASSGSGRPYNEQFFGPGTRLTVL.

The CDR3 DNA reads as TGTGCCAGCAGCTTCAAGCGGGAGCAGTTCTTC. Amino acid sequence: CASSFKREQFF. V and J are TRBV11-2 and TRBJ2-1, with D maybe TRBD2 (5 bases). V shed 3 bases and J shed 10 bases, with 7 bases lying between them. The germline CDR1 and CDR2 sequences are SGHAT and FQNNGV. This CDR3 is built from 11 residues. The complete variable domain, with remaining parts taken from reference TRBV11-2 and TRBJ2-1, reads EAGVAQSPRYKIIEKRQSVAFWCNPISGHATLYWYQQILGQGPKLLIQFQNNGVVDDSQLPKDRFSAERLKGVDSTLKIQPAKLEDSAVYLCASSFKREQFFGPGTRLTVL.

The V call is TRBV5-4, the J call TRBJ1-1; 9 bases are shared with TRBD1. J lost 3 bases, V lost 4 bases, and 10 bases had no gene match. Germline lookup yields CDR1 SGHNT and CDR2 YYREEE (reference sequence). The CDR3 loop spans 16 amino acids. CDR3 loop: CASSAWDRVLDTEAFF. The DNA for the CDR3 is TGTGCCAGCAGCGCCTGGGACAGGGTTTTAGACACTGAAGCTTTCTTT.

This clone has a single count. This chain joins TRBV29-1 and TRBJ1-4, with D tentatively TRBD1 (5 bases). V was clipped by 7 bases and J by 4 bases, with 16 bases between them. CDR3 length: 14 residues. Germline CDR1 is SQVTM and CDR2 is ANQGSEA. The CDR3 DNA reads TGCAGCGCGCAGGGCCGTGGGATTAATGAAAAACTGTTTTTT. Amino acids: CSAQGRGINEKLFF.